This passage covers 25 T cell receptor beta chains from one sample sequenced in a study of control samples from healthy donors and cancer patients. TCRdb keeps only in-frame clones here, not all; method: immunoSEQ multiplex PCR. The sample carries 120,000 or so clones, approximately 87% recorded once. Source material: blood. The receptors derive from a man in his sixties in good health.

The V gene is TRBV4-1, the J gene TRBJ2-5; 8 nucleotides line up with TRBD2. V shed 3 bases, J shed 1 base, and the junction held 7 bases outside the gene matches. The CDR3 runs 16 residues. Looked up from germline, CDR1 is MGHRA and CDR2 is YSYEKL. CDR3 amino acids: CASSQSGGGLQETQYF. The CDR3, as DNA: TGCGCCAGCAGCCAGTCAGGCGGGGGGCTCCAAGAGACCCAGTACTTC.

The chain combines TRBV6-5 with TRBJ1-5; perhaps TRBD1 as D (5 bases). CDR1 is MNHEY and CDR2 is SVGAGI in the germline V gene. V was trimmed by 0 bases and J by 7 bases, leaving 13 bases between them. The CDR3 is made up of 15 amino acids. The CDR3 protein is CASSYSRGLRQPQHF. The DNA of the CDR3 is TGTGCCAGCAGTTACTCTCGGGGCCTAAGACAGCCCCAGCATTTT.

The chain carries TRBV24-1 and TRBJ2-2, with a weak D call TRBD1 (6 bases). Germline-derived CDR1 and CDR2 are KGHDR and SFDVKD. This CDR3 has 13 amino acids. The V end was cut by 7 bases, the J end by 3 bases, with 8 bases between. CDR3 amino acids: CATRQGHTGELFF. CDR3 nucleotides: TGTGCCACCAGACAGGGCCACACCGGGGAGCTGTTTTTT.

V gene TRBV25-1 combines with J gene TRBJ1-6; no definite D call. There are 11 residues in the CDR3. Trimming took 4 bases from V and 7 from J, leaving 2 bases between them. Germline CDR1 and CDR2: MGHDK and SYGVNS. CDR3 region: CASSGNSPLHF. Written as DNA, the CDR3 is TGTGCCAGCAGTGGGAATTCACCCCTCCACTTT.

In its sample, this clone was seen once. The CDR3 DNA reads as TGTGCCAGCAGTGCCACGGGGGCTTTTGCTGAAGCTTTCTTT. As protein: CASSATGAFAEAFF. The chain combines TRBV9 with TRBJ1-1; possible D gene TRBD1, 6 bases. With 5 bases removed from V and 6 bases from J, the gap between germline ends came to 17 bases. CDR1 and CDR2 (germline): SGDLS, YYNGEE. The CDR3 totals 14 residues.

V and J are TRBV19 and TRBJ2-3; no reliable D call. Trimming removed 5 bases at V and 6 bases at J, with 18 bases between. Germline lookup yields CDR1 LNHDA and CDR2 SQIVND (reference sequence). The CDR3 is made up of 15 amino acids. CDR3 amino acids: CASSASGPVRDTQYF. The CDR3 nucleotides read TGTGCCAGTAGTGCGTCCGGGCCGGTGAGGGATACGCAGTATTTT. Variable domain in full (rest from reference TRBV19 and TRBJ2-3): DGGITQSPKYLFRKEGQNVTLSCEQNLNHDAMYWYRQDPGQGLRLIYYSQIVNDFQKGDIAEGYSVSREKKESFPLTVTSAQKNPTAFYLCASSASGPVRDTQYFGPGTRLTVL.

The chain uses TRBV27 and TRBJ2-5; 7 bases line up with TRBD2. Trimming at V came to 1 base and at J to 4 bases, leaving 6 bases not matched to a gene. Germline assignment: CDR1 MNHEY and CDR2 SMNVEV (reference sequence). This CDR3 spans 15 amino acids. Written as DNA, the CDR3 is TGTGCCAGCAGTTTATGGGGGGGGGTGGGAGAGACCCAGTACTTC. Translation gives CASSLWGGVGETQYF.

V is TRBV6-5 and J is TRBJ1-1, with 7 bases fitting TRBD1. The CDR3 contains 14 residues. J gave up 7 bases and V 6 bases, and 11 bases lay outside the gene matches. The germline gives CDR1 MNHEY, CDR2 SVGAGI. The CDR3 sequence is CASSQPQGWGEAFF. The CDR3, as DNA: TGTGCCAGCAGCCAACCACAGGGGTGGGGTGAAGCTTTCTTT.

CDR3 region: CASSMGRGGYTF. The CDR3 DNA reads TGTGCCAGTAGTATGGGACGGGGAGGCTACACCTTC. The chain links TRBV19 to TRBJ1-2; TRBD1 might be the D (5 bases). Germline V CDR1 and CDR2: LNHDA, SQIVND (reference sequence). The ends were cut back, 3 bases at V and 8 bases at J, with 10 bases in the middle. CDR3 length: 12 amino acids.

V gene TRBV5-6 combines with J gene TRBJ1-2; perhaps TRBD1 as D (5 bases). The CDR3 consists of 14 residues. Germline V lookup: CDR1 SGHDT, CDR2 YYEEEE. Trimming removed 3 bases from V and 1 base from J, with 10 bases in between. The CDR3 spells CASSSVGGNYGYTF. The CDR3 nucleotides are TGTGCCAGCAGCTCCGTCGGGGGTAACTATGGCTACACCTTC.

This clone was recorded only once. The chain combines TRBV7-8 with TRBJ1-1, with no clear D. Per germline, CDR1 SGHVS and CDR2 FQNEAQ. The CDR3 is 12 residues long. The germline V and J ends were trimmed by 4 bases and 10 bases, with 13 bases remaining between them. CDR3 nucleotides: TGTGCCAGCAGCTCCGTGATAGGTGGAGCTTTCTTT. Translation: CASSSVIGGAFF. Full variable domain (missing parts from reference TRBV7-8 and TRBJ1-1): GAGVSQSPRYKVAKRGQDVALRCDPISGHVSLFWYQQALGQGPEFLTYFQNEAQLDKSGLPSDRFFAERPEGSVSTLKIQRTQQEDSAVYLCASSSVIGGAFFGQGTRLTVV.

This clone is labeled large. This chain links TRBV13 with TRBJ1-1, with unresolved D. The CDR3 consists of 16 residues. V was shortened by 4 bases and J by 7 bases, with 22 bases between the two germline ends. The germline V gene encodes CDR1 PRHDT and CDR2 FYEKMQ (reference sequence). The CDR3 DNA is TGTGCCAGCAGCTCAGTTATCAGCCCCAGTTCTAGTGAAGCTTTCTTT. It is translated as CASSSVISPSSSEAFF.

This clone appeared once. V usage is TRBV12-3 or TRBV12-4 and J usage is TRBJ2-7, with D tentatively TRBD1 (5 bases). V was pared by 5 bases and J by 3 bases, with 11 bases between. This CDR3 spans 13 amino acids. The DNA of the CDR3 is TGTGCCAGCAGTCCTTTTGACAGCTACGAGCAGTACTTC. This encodes CASSPFDSYEQYF.

This sequence joins TRBV7-2 and TRBJ2-2, with a tentative D call TRBD2 (7 bases). V lost 5 bases and J 7 bases, leaving 20 bases between the germline ends. In germline, CDR1 is SGHTA, CDR2 FQGNSA. This CDR3 has 16 amino acids. The DNA for the CDR3 is TGTGCCAGCAGCCCACGGTTTGAGGGGGGGGTCGGGGAGCTGTTTTTT. It specifies CASSPRFEGGVGELFF. Full variable domain (outside the CDR3, taken from reference TRBV7-2 and TRBJ2-2): GAGVSQSPSNKVTEKGKDVELRCDPISGHTALYWYRQSLGQGLEFLIYFQGNSAPDKSGLPSDRFSAERTGGSVSTLTIQRTQQEDSAVYLCASSPRFEGGVGELFFGEGSRLTVL.

The rearrangement joins TRBV19 to TRBJ1-6; D uncertain. Germline CDR1 LNHDA, CDR2 SQIVND (reference sequence). The V end was cut by 5 bases, the J end by 6 bases, with 5 bases between. There are 12 residues in the CDR3. The CDR3 bases are TGTGCCAGTAGTGGCTCTAATTCACCCCTCCACTTT. It specifies CASSGSNSPLHF.

The V and J genes are TRBV30 and TRBJ2-7, with D possibly being TRBD1 (5 bases). The CDR3 has 12 residues. The germline V gene encodes CDR1 GTSNPN and CDR2 SVGIG (reference sequence). V was clipped by 0 bases and J by 6 bases, with 9 bases between them. This CDR3 is CAWSVGRVEQYF. In DNA form, the CDR3 reads TGTGCCTGGAGTGTAGGCAGGGTCGAGCAGTACTTC.

The chain recombines TRBV4-1 with TRBJ2-3, with TRBD2 identical over 10 bases. Germline V gene sequence: CDR1 MGHRA, CDR2 YSYEKL. This CDR3 spans 14 amino acids. J lost 3 bases, V lost 8 bases, and 5 bases had no gene match. The CDR3 protein is CASPTSGETDTQYF. In DNA form, the CDR3 reads TGCGCCAGCCCAACTAGCGGGGAAACAGATACGCAGTATTTT.

This chain uses TRBV2 with TRBJ1-5, with D perhaps matching TRBD1 (6 bases). Germline V lookup: CDR1 SNHLY, CDR2 FYNNEI. The CDR3 consists of 15 residues. V shed 6 bases and J shed 0 bases, with 12 bases lying between them. CDR3 amino acids: CASRDSQYSNQPQHF. The DNA for the CDR3 is TGTGCCAGCAGGGACAGTCAATATAGCAATCAGCCCCAGCATTTT.

V is TRBV19 and J is TRBJ1-2, with D hard to call. The CDR3 consists of 15 residues. Trimming removed 3 bases from V and 4 bases from J, with 15 bases in between. Germline values: CDR1 LNHDA, CDR2 SQIVND (reference sequence). The CDR3 reads CASSITYSGSYGYTF. For the CDR3, the DNA is TGTGCCAGTAGTATTACCTACTCGGGTAGCTATGGCTACACCTTC.

The gene calls are TRBV4-1 and TRBJ2-7; D may be TRBD2 (6 bases). Germline lookup yields CDR1 MGHRA and CDR2 YSYEKL. There are 14 residues in the CDR3. Trimming cost V 2 bases and J 4 bases, with 12 bases left between them. DNA of the CDR3: TGCGCCAGCAGCCAACTCGACGGGAGTTACGAGCAGTACTTC. Its protein is CASSQLDGSYEQYF.

The chain is built from TRBV9 and TRBJ1-1, with a possible D match to TRBD1 (6 bases). Trimming removed 3 bases at V and 1 base at J, with 10 bases between. The CDR3 extends over 14 amino acids. CDR1 is SGDLS, CDR2 YYNGEE, per germline. The CDR3 DNA is TGTGCCAGCAGCGCGGGACACCGGAACACTGAAGCTTTCTTT. It encodes CASSAGHRNTEAFF.

V usage is TRBV19 and J usage is TRBJ1-5; no clear D. V was cut by 6 bases and J by 0 bases, with 18 bases left in between. Germline CDR1 is LNHDA and CDR2 is SQIVND (reference sequence). The CDR3 runs to 17 residues. The CDR3 reads CASRPSRVGLSNQPQHF. The CDR3 DNA is TGTGCCAGTAGACCCTCCCGTGTAGGCCTTAGCAATCAGCCCCAGCATTTT. Variable domain in full (rest from reference TRBV19 and TRBJ1-5): DGGITQSPKYLFRKEGQNVTLSCEQNLNHDAMYWYRQDPGQGLRLIYYSQIVNDFQKGDIAEGYSVSREKKESFPLTVTSAQKNPTAFYLCASRPSRVGLSNQPQHFGDGTRLSIL.

The rearrangement joins TRBV5-4 to TRBJ1-2, with 7 positions matching TRBD1. CDR1 and CDR2 from the germline V gene are SGHNT and YYREEE (reference sequence). This CDR3 has 18 residues. V gave up 0 bases and J gave up 2 bases; unmatched junction bases: 13. The CDR3 protein is CASSLDPLGGRGNYGYTF. In nucleotides, the CDR3 is TGTGCCAGCAGCTTGGACCCCTTAGGGGGCAGGGGGAACTATGGCTACACCTTC. The whole variable domain, filled in from reference TRBV5-4 and TRBJ1-2, reads ETGVTQSPTHLIKTRGQQVTLRCSSQSGHNTVSWYQQALGQGPQFIFQYYREEENGRGNFPPRFSGLQFPNYSSELNVNALELDDSALYLCASSLDPLGGRGNYGYTFGSGTRLTVV.

This clone was detected once. The J gene is TRBJ1-4, the V gene TRBV18; D possibly corresponds to TRBD1 (6 bases). V was trimmed by 6 bases and J by 7 bases, leaving 18 bases between them. The CDR3 runs 15 residues. Germline loops: CDR1 KGHSH, CDR2 LQKENI. DNA for the CDR3: TGTGCCAGCTCCCCTTTACGGGGGCCGGTTGAAAAACTGTTTTTT. Its protein is CASSPLRGPVEKLFF.

The chain links TRBV6-6 to TRBJ2-1, with TRBD1 matching over 10 bases. CDR3 length: 15 amino acids. J gave up 6 bases and V 2 bases, and 4 bases lay outside the gene matches. Germline V gives CDR1 MNHNY, CDR2 SVGAGI (reference sequence). The CDR3, as DNA: TGTGCCAGCAGTTACAAGCGGACAGGGGGCAATGAGCAGTTCTTC. Its translation: CASSYKRTGGNEQFF.